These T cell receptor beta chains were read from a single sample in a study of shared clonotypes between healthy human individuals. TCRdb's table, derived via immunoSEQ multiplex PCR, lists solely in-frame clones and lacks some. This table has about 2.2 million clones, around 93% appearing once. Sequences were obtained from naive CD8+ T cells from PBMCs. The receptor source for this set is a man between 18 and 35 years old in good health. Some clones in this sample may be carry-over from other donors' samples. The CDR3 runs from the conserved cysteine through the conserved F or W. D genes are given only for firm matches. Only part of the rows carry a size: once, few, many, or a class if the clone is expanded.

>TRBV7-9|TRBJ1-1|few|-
TGTGCCAGCAGCTCCCCGGCGGTTGGAGGTGACACTGAAGCTTTCTTT
CASSSPAVGGDTEAFF
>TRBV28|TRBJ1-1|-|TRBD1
TGTGCCAGCAGTCCGCCGACAGGGGTAAATATGAACACTGAAGCTTTCTTT
CASSPPTGVNMNTEAFF
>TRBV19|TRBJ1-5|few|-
TGTGCCAGTAGTGAGGCCCAGCCCCAGCATTTT
CASSEAQPQHF
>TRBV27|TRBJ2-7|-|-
TGTGCCAGCAGTTTATCGAGCGGAGAGCTCCCCTACGAGCAGTACTTC
CASSLSSGELPYEQYF
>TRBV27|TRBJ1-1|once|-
TGTGCCAGCAGTTTTTGGGGTAGTAACACTGAAGCTTTCTTT
CASSFWGSNTEAFF
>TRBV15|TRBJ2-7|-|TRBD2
TGTGCCACCAGCTCGGGACTAGCGGGAACGGGGATCGGCATATCGCCCGAGCAGTACTTC
CATSSGLAGTGIGISPEQYF
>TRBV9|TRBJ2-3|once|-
TGTGCCACATCAAGGGAGGGGGGCACAGATACGCAGTATTTT
CATSREGGTDTQYF
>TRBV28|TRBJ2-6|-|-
TGTGCCAGCAGTCCCATCTCTGGGGCCAACGTCCTGACTTTC
CASSPISGANVLTF
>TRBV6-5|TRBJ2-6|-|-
TGTGCCAGCAGCCCTAACCCATCTGGGGCCAACGTCCTGACTTTC
CASSPNPSGANVLTF
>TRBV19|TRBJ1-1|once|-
TGTGCCAGTAGTTACTGGGCCGCTGAAGCTTTCTTT
CASSYWAAEAFF
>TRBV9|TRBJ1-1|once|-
TGTGCCAGCAGCCCCGGACGGGACAACACTGAAGCTTTCTTT
CASSPGRDNTEAFF
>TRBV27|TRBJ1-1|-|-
TGTGCCAGCAGTTTTTCTATTTATCCACCACCGGGACGGAACACTGAAGCTTTCTTT
CASSFSIYPPPGRNTEAFF
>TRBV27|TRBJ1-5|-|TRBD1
TGTGCCAGCAGTCCCGGGACAGGGAGCAATCAGCCCCAGCATTTT
CASSPGTGSNQPQHF
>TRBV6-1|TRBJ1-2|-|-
TGTGCCAGCAGTACGTATCTTACCAGGGAAGGCTACACCTTC
CASSTYLTREGYTF
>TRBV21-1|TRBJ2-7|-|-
TGTGCCAGCACCCTGGGGAGATCGGACAGGTCCTCCTACGAGCAGTACTTC
CASTLGRSDRSSYEQYF
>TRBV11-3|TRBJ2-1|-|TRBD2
TGTGCCAGCAGCCCACGGACTAGCGGGTTCTACAATGAGCAGTTCTTC
CASSPRTSGFYNEQFF
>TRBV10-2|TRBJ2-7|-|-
TGCGCCAGCAGTGAGTCCGCGGGTGGCCTCGATGAGCAGTACTTC
CASSESAGGLDEQYF
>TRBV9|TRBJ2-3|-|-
TGTGCCAGCAGCCCTATATCGGCAGAAATCCGCACAGATACGCAGTATTTT
CASSPISAEIRTDTQYF
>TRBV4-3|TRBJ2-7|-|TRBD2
TGCGCCAGCAGCCAAGATTCTTTGCGGGGGGACGAGCAGTACTTC
CASSQDSLRGDEQYF
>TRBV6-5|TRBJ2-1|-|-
TGTGCCAGCACCTCAGGCCATGAGCAGTTCTTC
CASTSGHEQFF
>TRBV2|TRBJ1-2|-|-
TGTGCCAGCAGTGATTCATTCTACCAGGCCCGCCAATATGGCTACACCTTC
CASSDSFYQARQYGYTF
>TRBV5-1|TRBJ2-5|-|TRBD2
TGCGCCAGCAGAGTAGCGGGCGCCCAAGAGACCCAGTACTTC
CASRVAGAQETQYF
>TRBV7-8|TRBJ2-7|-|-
TGTGCCAGCAGCCTATATCTCTCATACGAGCAGTACTTC
CASSLYLSYEQYF
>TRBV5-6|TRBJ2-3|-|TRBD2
TGTGCCAGCAGCCTAGCGGCTAGCGATACGCAGTATTTT
CASSLAASDTQYF
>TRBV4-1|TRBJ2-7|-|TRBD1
TGCGCCAGCAGACCAGATGGACAGGGCGAGGAGCGCGAGCAGTACTTC
CASRPDGQGEEREQYF
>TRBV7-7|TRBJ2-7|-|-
TGTGCCAGCAGGCCCCAGGGAAGCCGACGTACCTACGAGCAGTACTTC
CASRPQGSRRTYEQYF
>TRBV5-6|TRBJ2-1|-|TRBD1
TGTGCCAGCAGCGGGGGCTCCGGGACAGGCGTTCTCAATGAGCAGTTCTTC
CASSGGSGTGVLNEQFF
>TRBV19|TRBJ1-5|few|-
TGTGCCAGTAGTACTTCCCTCGGGTCCCAGCATCAGCCCCAGCATTTT
CASSTSLGSQHQPQHF
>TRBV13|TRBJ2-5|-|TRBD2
TGTGCCAGCAGCCCACTGGGGCTAGCGGAACAAGAGACCCAGTACTTC
CASSPLGLAEQETQYF
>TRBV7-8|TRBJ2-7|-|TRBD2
TGTGCCAGCAGCTTAGGGGTAGCGGGGTCCTACGAGCAGTACTTC
CASSLGVAGSYEQYF
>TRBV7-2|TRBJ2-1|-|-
TGTGCCAGCAGGACCGGGATCAATTTTCCGTTCTTC
CASRTGINFPFF
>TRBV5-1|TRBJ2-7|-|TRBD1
TGCGCCAGCAGCTCCGGGACAGACTCCTACGAGCAGTACTTC
CASSSGTDSYEQYF
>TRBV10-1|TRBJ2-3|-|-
TGCGCCAGCAGTCTCGGCGGGACGCAGTATTTT
CASSLGGTQYF
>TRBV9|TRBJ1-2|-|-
TGTGCCAGCAGCTCCGACGCGGGGGGGCACAATGGCTACACCTTC
CASSSDAGGHNGYTF
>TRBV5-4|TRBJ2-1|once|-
TGTGCCAGCAGCTTGGGCCGGGGAAACAATGAGCAGTTCTTC
CASSLGRGNNEQFF
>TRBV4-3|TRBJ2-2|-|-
TGCGCCAGCAGCCAAGATCGGGCGACGAACACCGGGGAGCTGTTTTTT
CASSQDRATNTGELFF
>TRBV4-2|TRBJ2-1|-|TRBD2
TGTGCCAGCAGCCAAGAGAATGGGAGGGCCAATGAGCAGTTCTTC
CASSQENGRANEQFF
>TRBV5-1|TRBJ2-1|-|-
TGCGCCAGCAGCGGTTCTAATCGGAATGAGCAGTTCTTC
CASSGSNRNEQFF
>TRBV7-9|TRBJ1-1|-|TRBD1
TGTGCCAGCAGGCCAGGGGGCAGGGAAGCTTTCTTT
CASRPGGREAFF
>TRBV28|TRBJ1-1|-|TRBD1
TGTGCCAGCGGATTGGACAGGTTGAACACTGAAGCTTTCTTT
CASGLDRLNTEAFF
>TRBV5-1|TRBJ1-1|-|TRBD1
TGCGCCAGCGCTTGGACAGGGGCGAACACTGAAGCTTTCTTT
CASAWTGANTEAFF
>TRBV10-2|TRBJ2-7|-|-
TGCGCCAGCGGAACCTCTGGGTCGATCTACGAGCAGTACTTC
CASGTSGSIYEQYF
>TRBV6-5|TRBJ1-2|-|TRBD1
TGTGCCAGCAAAACAGGGGGCGGGTATGGCTACACCTTC
CASKTGGGYGYTF
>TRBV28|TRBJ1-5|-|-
TGTGCCAGCACCCCCCTCGAATCGGGAATTCAGCCCCAGCATTTT
CASTPLESGIQPQHF
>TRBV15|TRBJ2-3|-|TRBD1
TGTGCCACTCGGGACAGATGGGGACGTCGCACAGATACGCAGTATTTT
CATRDRWGRRTDTQYF